These 22 T cell receptor beta chains share one sample of origin, sequenced in a study of breast tumors, draining lymph nodes, adjacent tissues. Breast cancer patients provided tissue from their axillary draining lymph nodes. Using its own MiXCR run on the multiplex PCR reads, TCRdb lists one record per CDR3 protein. This sample carries approximately 90,000 distinct CDR3 sequences, approximately 29% of them seen once, and the ten largest clones take about 8%. Source material: axillary lymph node tissue. These receptors were obtained from a female donor with breast cancer. Some clones in this sample may be carry-over from other donors' samples.

This clonotype was picked up many times. In DNA form, the CDR3 reads TGTGCCAGCAGTTCAACGACAGGTTCAACTAATGAAAAACTGTTTTTT. This codes for CASSSTTGSTNEKLFF. This chain connects TRBV6-1 to TRBJ1-4; tentative D call: TRBD1 (6 bases). Germline V gene sequence: CDR1 MNHNS, CDR2 SASEGT. This CDR3 comprises 16 residues. Trimming stripped 5 bases from V and 0 bases from J, with 13 bases between.

This clonotype is a singleton in its sample. A much larger clonotype is one base distant, so this may be a read error. The V call is TRBV20-1, the J call TRBJ2-1; maybe TRBD1 (6 bases). CDR3 length: 14 residues. The germline V gene encodes CDR1 DFQATT and CDR2 SNEGSKA (reference sequence). The CDR3 sequence is CSAGGQISYTEQFF. The CDR3 DNA follows: TGCAGTGCTGGAGGACAGATTTCCTACACTGAGCAGTTCTTC.

Turning to this clonotype: At one end, the junction sequence differs from germline, possibly due to a read error. The chain joins TRBV5-1 to TRBJ1-4; TRBD1 might be the D (6 bases). Looked up from germline, CDR1 is SGHRS and CDR2 is YFSETQ. The CDR3 is made up of 14 amino acids. The CDR3 here is CASSLQGMYDKLSF. The DNA for the CDR3 is TGCGCCAGCAGCTTACAGGGAATGTACGACAAACTGTCTTTT.

This clonotype was observed many times. CDR3 DNA sequence: TGTGCCAGCAGCCCCCTTTCGCAGACCCAGTACTTC. Protein product: CASSPLSQTQYF. The rearrangement links TRBV7-9 to TRBJ2-5; D is ambiguous. CDR1 is SEHNR, CDR2 FQNEAQ, per germline (reference sequence). V lost 5 bases, J lost 6 bases, and 10 bases lay in between. This CDR3 is 12 amino acids long.

This clonotype was seen many times. This chain connects TRBV11-2 to TRBJ1-4, with TRBD1 matching 8 bases. Per the germline V gene, CDR1 is SGHAT and CDR2 is FQNNGV. The junction had 7 bases not matched to a gene; V was cut back by 5 bases and J by 5 bases. The CDR3 contains 15 residues. The CDR3 sequence: CASSRTGRTNEKLFF. CDR3 nucleotides: TGTGCCAGCAGCCGGACAGGGCGTACGAATGAAAAACTGTTTTTT. Drawing the rest from reference TRBV11-2 and TRBJ1-4, the complete variable domain is EAGVAQSPRYKIIEKRQSVAFWCNPISGHATLYWYQQILGQGPKLLIQFQNNGVVDDSQLPKDRFSAERLKGVDSTLKIQPAKLEDSAVYLCASSRTGRTNEKLFFGSGTQLSVL.

The chain recombines TRBV2 with TRBJ1-1; possible D gene TRBD1, 6 bases. CDR3 length: 13 amino acids. V was clipped by 5 bases and J by 5 bases, with 12 bases between them. Germline V gene data show CDR1 as SNHLY and CDR2 as FYNNEI. The CDR3 loop is CASSLDRSTEAFF. The CDR3 nucleotides are TGTGCCAGCAGTCTAGACAGGAGTACTGAAGCTTTCTTT. Full variable domain (missing parts from reference TRBV2 and TRBJ1-1): EPEVTQTPSHQVTQMGQEVILRCVPISNHLYFYWYRQILGQKVEFLVSFYNNEISEKSEIFDDQFSVERPDGSNFTLKIRSTKLEDSAMYFCASSLDRSTEAFFGQGTRLTVV.

Concerning this clonotype: A much larger clone sits a single nucleotide away, making a read error possible. J is TRBJ2-7 and V is TRBV28; maybe TRBD1 (6 bases). The germline CDR1 and CDR2 sequences are MDHEN and SYDVKM. CDR3 length equals 15 residues. CDR3 sequence reads: CAGSPTRQVTYEQYF. The CDR3 DNA reads as TGTGCCGGCAGTCCCACAAGACAGGTAACCTACGAGCAGTACTTC. The entire variable domain, with the rest obtained from reference TRBV28 and TRBJ2-7, is as follows: DVKVTQSSRYLVKRTGEKVFLECVQDMDHENMFWYRQDPGLGLRLIYFSYDVKMKEKGDIPEGYSVSREKKERFSLILESASTNQTSMYLCAGSPTRQVTYEQYFGPGTRLTVT.

There are a few counts of this clonotype. Given a much more abundant clone one base away, this may be a read error. No conserved phenylalanine or tryptophan is present at the end of the CDR3, so a read error is the likely explanation. J is TRBJ2-1 and V is TRBV19; TRBD2 matches 9 bases. CDR3 length equals 16 residues. V trimming: 4 bases; J trimming: 0 bases; junction bases outside the gene matches: 4. Germline values: CDR1 LNHDA, CDR2 SQIVND (reference sequence). CDR3: CASSRREGPSYNEQFS. As DNA, the CDR3 is TGTGCCAGTAGTAGGCGGGAGGGCCCCTCCTACAATGAGCAGTTCTCC.

This clonotype has a count of ten or more. The chain combines TRBV4-1 with TRBJ2-1; the D gene is possibly TRBD1 (5 bases). Germline CDR1 and CDR2: MGHRA and YSYEKL. This CDR3 is built from 15 residues. V shed 0 bases and J shed 1 base, with 7 bases lying between them. The CDR3 region has the DNA TGCGCCAGCAGCCAAGAAACAGGTTCCTACAATGAGCAGTTCTTC. This encodes CASSQETGSYNEQFF.

This clonotype was seen repeatedly, ten times or more. The CDR3 nucleotides read TGTGCCAGCAGCAGCCAGGGCGGGAACTATGGCTACACCTTC. Protein product: CASSSQGGNYGYTF. This sequence joins TRBV11-2 and TRBJ1-2; TRBD1 is a possible D gene (5 bases). CDR3 length: 14 amino acids. Germline V gene lookup returns CDR1 SGHAT and CDR2 FQNNGV. Trimming cost V 5 bases and J 2 bases, with 12 bases left between them.

Comments on this clonotype: This could be a read error, since a much larger clone is one nucleotide away. The chain employs TRBV28 and TRBJ1-2; the match to TRBD1 covers 8 bases. The CDR3 spans 16 residues. Germline loops: CDR1 MDHEN, CDR2 SYDVKM. CDR3 bases: TGTGCCGGCAGGACCACAGGGGGGAGGCTTGGCTATGGCTACACCTTC. Its translation is CAGRTTGGRLGYGYTF.

This clonotype appeared many times. The gene calls are TRBV4-2 and TRBJ2-2, with D possibly TRBD1 on 5 matching bases. Germline V gives CDR1 LGHNA, CDR2 YNFKEQ. This CDR3 comprises 14 residues. Trimming cost V 2 bases and J 8 bases, with 12 bases left between them. CDR3 sequence reads: CASSQLRGTGELFF. The CDR3 nucleotides read TGTGCCAGCAGCCAACTAAGGGGTACTGGGGAGCTGTTTTTT.

This clonotype has at least ten counts. This chain connects TRBV9 to TRBJ2-3; D may be TRBD2 (7 bases). The CDR3 totals 15 residues. Trimming shortened V by 3 bases and J by 4 bases, and 15 bases separated the two germline ends. CDR1 is SGDLS, CDR2 YYNGEE, per germline. DNA of the CDR3: TGTGCCAGCAGCGAGGGAGGGGGGCTGGCAGATACGCAGTATTTT. Translation gives CASSEGGGLADTQYF.

The chain recombines TRBV6-5 with TRBJ1-1; the D gene is possibly TRBD1 (5 bases). The CDR3 is 15 amino acids. Germline V gene lookup returns CDR1 MNHEY and CDR2 SVGAGI. V lost 2 bases, J lost 3 bases, and 13 bases lay in between. CDR3 loop: CASSYDRDGDTEAFF. In DNA form, the CDR3 reads TGTGCCAGCAGTTACGATAGGGACGGAGACACTGAAGCTTTCTTT.

The sample holds many counts of this clonotype. This sequence joins TRBV5-4 and TRBJ1-3; D uncertain. The CDR3 contains 16 residues. Looked up from germline, CDR1 is SGHNT and CDR2 is YYREEE (reference sequence). Trimming removed 0 bases at V and 0 bases at J, with 10 bases between. CDR3 residues: CASSLDLQFSGNTIYF. CDR3 sequence (DNA): TGTGCCAGCAGCTTGGATTTACAATTCTCTGGAAACACCATATATTTT. The complete variable domain, with remaining parts taken from reference TRBV5-4 and TRBJ1-3, reads ETGVTQSPTHLIKTRGQQVTLRCSSQSGHNTVSWYQQALGQGPQFIFQYYREEENGRGNFPPRFSGLQFPNYSSELNVNALELDDSALYLCASSLDLQFSGNTIYFGEGSWLTVV.

This clonotype was found many times. This chain uses TRBV7-9 with TRBJ2-1, with 15 bases aligning to TRBD2. Germline trimming cut 6 bases from V and 8 bases from J; bases unmatched to any gene: 20. Germline CDR1 reads SEHNR; CDR2 reads FQNEAQ (reference sequence). This CDR3 has 20 residues. The CDR3 loop reads CASRFNPGLAGGSGSDEQFF. The CDR3 region has the DNA TGTGCCAGCAGATTTAATCCGGGACTAGCGGGAGGATCGGGGTCGGATGAGCAGTTCTTC.

This clonotype occurred many times. One base away lies a much larger clone, so this may be a sequencing read error. V gene TRBV11-3 combines with J gene TRBJ2-7; D is possibly TRBD2 (5 bases). CDR1 SGHNT and CDR2 YENEEA come from the germline V gene. V lost 4 bases and J lost 5, with 21 bases in between. The CDR3 runs to 16 residues. CDR3 residues: CASSYSRGAGGNEQYF. DNA of the CDR3: TGTGCCAGCAGCTATTCTCGAGGCGCTGGAGGCAACGAGCAGTACTTC.

This clonotype has ten or more counts. The chain joins TRBV5-5 to TRBJ2-2; no firm D call. The CDR3 runs to 14 residues. The germline CDR1 and CDR2 sequences are SGHKS and YYEKEE (reference sequence). V lost 4 bases and J lost 2, with 9 bases in between. Here the CDR3 reads CASSDGGNTGELFF. The CDR3 DNA follows: TGTGCCAGCAGCGACGGCGGCAACACCGGGGAGCTGTTTTTT.

Concerning this clonotype itself: This could be a read error, since a much larger clone is one nucleotide away. CDR3 region: CASSHLRAYGYTF. The CDR3, as DNA: TGTGCCAGCAGTCACTTGAGAGCCTATGGCTACACCTTC. V usage is TRBV6-1 and J usage is TRBJ1-2; no reliable D call. Germline CDR1 MNHNS, CDR2 SASEGT. The CDR3 extends over 13 amino acids. V dropped 5 bases and J dropped 4 bases, with 11 bases sitting between them.

This clonotype has ten or more counts. As DNA, the CDR3 is TGTGCCAGCAGCTTGGTCACTAGCGGGGGGTACAATGAGCAGTTCTTC. This translates into CASSLVTSGGYNEQFF. The rearrangement links TRBV5-6 to TRBJ2-1, with TRBD2 identical over 12 bases. V lost 0 bases, J lost 4 bases, and 2 bases stayed unmatched. The CDR3 covers 16 residues. Per germline, CDR1 SGHDT and CDR2 YYEEEE.

This clonotype showed up many times. The chain uses TRBV18 and TRBJ1-2; D is unresolved. V lost 2 bases and J 4 bases, leaving 8 bases between the germline ends. The CDR3 loop spans 13 amino acids. The germline V gene has CDR1 KGHSH and CDR2 LQKENI. CDR3 amino acids: CASSPKGGYGYTF. The CDR3, as DNA: TGTGCCAGCTCACCAAAGGGAGGCTATGGCTACACCTTC.

This clonotype was found many times. The genes are TRBV28 and TRBJ2-2; TRBD2 agrees at 7 bases. Germline loops: CDR1 MDHEN, CDR2 SYDVKM. The CDR3 is 13 amino acids. With V trimmed by 8 bases and J by 0 bases, 0 bases remained unmatched. CDR3 protein: CASREANTGELFF. The CDR3 nucleotides read TGTGCCAGCCGGGAGGCGAACACCGGGGAGCTGTTTTTT.